These 18 T cell receptor beta chains were sequenced from one sample in a study of T cells in Graves' hyperthyroidism and ophthalmopathy. TCR beta CDR3 sequences were amplified from RNA transcripts. First-round RT-PCR with HTBI primers amplified the TCR CDR3 region. Using its own MiXCR run on the multiplex PCR reads, TCRdb lists one record per CDR3 protein. The sample has 400,000 to 600,000 distinct CDR3 sequences, less than 25% seen once. The sequencing input was blood. Receptors were obtained from a man between 18 and 35 years old with Graves' hyperthyroidism.

This clonotype was seen repeatedly, ten times or more. The chain couples TRBV5-1 to TRBJ2-7; 8 bases map to TRBD2. In germline, CDR1 is SGHRS, CDR2 YFSETQ. The CDR3 sequence is 16 residues long. V was clipped by 0 bases and J by 3 bases; unmatched bases: 8. The CDR3 sequence: CASSLGFGRGDYEQYF. The CDR3 DNA follows: TGCGCCAGCAGCTTGGGATTCGGGCGGGGGGACTACGAGCAGTACTTC.

The chain is built from TRBV12-3 or TRBV12-4 and TRBJ2-7, with D unresolved. The CDR3 loop spans 12 amino acids. Trimming stripped 4 bases from V and 4 bases from J, with 8 bases between. This CDR3 reads CASSYSVYEQYF. The DNA for the CDR3 is TGTGCCAGCAGTTACTCCGTTTACGAGCAGTACTTC.

The chain links TRBV5-1 to TRBJ2-7; tentatively, D is TRBD2 (5 bases). Germline V lookup: CDR1 SGHRS, CDR2 YFSETQ. The CDR3 length is 13 residues. V was clipped by 5 bases and J by 3 bases, with 12 bases between them. In nucleotides, the CDR3 is TGCGCCAGCAGGGTGGATGAGGGCTACGAGCAGTACGTC. Translated, it gives CASRVDEGYEQYV.

This chain links TRBV28 with TRBJ2-7, with 7 bases aligning to TRBD2. This CDR3 is built from 17 residues. Germline V gives CDR1 MDHEN, CDR2 SYDVKM. The J segment lost 2 bases and the V segment lost 6 bases, leaving 16 bases of the junction unmatched. In DNA, the CDR3 is TGTGCCAGCAGCCCACGGCTATCGGGGGGTCCAACCTACGAGCAGTACGTC. Residues: CASSPRLSGGPTYEQYV.

This clonotype was seen at least ten times. This chain joins TRBV19 and TRBJ1-1; D gene unclear. Trimming took off 0 bases at V and 4 bases at J, with 6 bases between the two ends. This CDR3 spans 13 amino acids. Per the germline V gene, CDR1 is LNHDA and CDR2 is SQIVND (reference sequence). In nucleotides, the CDR3 is TGTGCCAGTAGTATAGAAAGAGTCACTGAAGCTTTCTTT. The encoded protein is CASSIERVTEAFF. Full variable domain (rest looked up from reference TRBV19 and TRBJ1-1): DGGITQSPKYLFRKEGQNVTLSCEQNLNHDAMYWYRQDPGQGLRLIYYSQIVNDFQKGDIAEGYSVSREKKESFPLTVTSAQKNPTAFYLCASSIERVTEAFFGQGTRLTVV.

At least ten counts were recorded for this clonotype. The chain uses TRBV5-1 and TRBJ2-5, with D maybe TRBD2 (5 bases). The CDR3 totals 13 residues. V lost 0 bases and J 3 bases, leaving 6 bases between the germline ends. CDR1 and CDR2 (germline): SGHRS, YFSETQ. This chain's CDR3 is CASSLVGKETQYF. The CDR3 DNA sequence: TGCGCCAGCAGCTTGGTCGGGAAAGAGACCCAGTACTTC.

The chain uses TRBV2 and TRBJ1-2; tentatively, D is TRBD1 (6 bases). The germline CDR1 and CDR2 sequences are SNHLY and FYNNEI. V shed 10 bases and J shed 5 bases, with 20 bases lying between them. The CDR3 contains 14 residues. The chain's CDR3 is CAILSFLGAYGYTF. DNA for the CDR3: TGTGCCATCCTCTCTTTCTTGGGGGCATATGGCTACACCTTC.

This clonotype occurred a few times. This sequence joins TRBV5-5 and TRBJ2-4; D is perhaps TRBD1 or TRBD2 (5 bases each). V gave up 2 bases and J gave up 7 bases, with 16 bases separating them. This CDR3 contains 15 residues. Per the germline V gene, CDR1 is SGHKS and CDR2 is YYEKEE (reference sequence). Here the CDR3 DNA reads TGTGCCAGCAGCTTTGGCTTGGGGCGAGGGAACATTCAGTACTTC. Its translation: CASSFGLGRGNIQYF.

This clonotype came up a few times. V gene TRBV13 combines with J gene TRBJ2-2; D might be TRBD1 (6 bases). The ends were cut back, 0 bases at V and 4 bases at J, with 12 bases in the middle. CDR1 and CDR2 (germline): PRHDT, FYEKMQ (reference sequence). CDR3 size: 16 residues. The CDR3 protein is CASSLGRQGSTGELFF. As DNA, the CDR3 is TGTGCCAGCAGCTTAGGCCGGCAGGGGAGCACCGGGGAGCTGTTTTTT.

The sample holds many counts of this clonotype. This chain links TRBV24-1 with TRBJ2-5; D not certain. The CDR3 extends over 11 amino acids. Per the germline V gene, CDR1 is KGHDR and CDR2 is SFDVKD. Trimming left V 4 bases short and J 4 bases short, with 3 bases between. The CDR3 bases are TGTGCCACCAGTGACGGAGAGACCCAGTACTTC. It specifies CATSDGETQYF.

V usage is TRBV30 and J usage is TRBJ2-7, with TRBD2 matching 9 bases. The length of the CDR3 is 14 residues. V gave up 3 bases and J gave up 2 bases; unmatched junction bases: 5. Germline V gives CDR1 GTSNPN, CDR2 SVGIG (reference sequence). The CDR3 DNA sequence: TGTGCCTGGAGACAGGCGGGGGGGCCCTACGAGCAGTACTTC. It codes for CAWRQAGGPYEQYF.

Many counts were recorded for this clonotype. The V call is TRBV12-3 or TRBV12-4, the J call TRBJ1-1; 7 positions match TRBD1. The length of the CDR3 is 16 residues. V dropped 3 bases and J dropped 4; count of bases not matched to a gene: 11. The CDR3 protein is CASSFRTGYSSTEAFF. DNA for the CDR3: TGTGCCAGCAGTTTCAGGACAGGTTACTCCAGCACTGAAGCTTTCTTT.

There are many counts of this clonotype. The J gene is TRBJ2-2, the V gene TRBV15; D may be TRBD1 (5 bases). CDR1 LNHNV and CDR2 YYDKDF come from the germline V gene (reference sequence). The CDR3 runs to 15 residues. The CDR3 DNA sequence: TGTGCGGGGCGCATTAAGGGGCTGCGGACCGGGGAGCTGTTTTTT. As protein: CAGRIKGLRTGELFF.

Only a few counts were recorded for this clonotype. The rearrangement joins TRBV11-2 to TRBJ2-7; either TRBD1 or TRBD2 may fit D (7 bases each). CDR1 is SGHAT, CDR2 FQNNGV, per germline. The CDR3 runs 13 residues. Trimming cost V 6 bases and J 6 bases, with 15 bases left between them. CDR3: CASSFDREGEQYF. The CDR3 DNA reads as TGTGCCAGCAGTTTCGACAGGGAGGGCGAGCAGTACTTC. The full variable domain, with the rest looked up from reference TRBV11-2 and TRBJ2-7, is EAGVAQSPRYKIIEKRQSVAFWCNPISGHATLYWYQQILGQGPKLLIQFQNNGVVDDSQLPKDRFSAERLKGVDSTLKIQPAKLEDSAVYLCASSFDREGEQYFGPGTRLTVT.

The chain recombines TRBV6-5 with TRBJ1-1, with D possibly matching TRBD1 (6 bases). The CDR3 is made up of 15 amino acids. Per the germline V gene, CDR1 is MNHEY and CDR2 is SVGAGI. Trimming took off 0 bases at V and 4 bases at J, with 12 bases between the two ends. CDR3 bases: TGTGCCAGCAGTTACTCTGGCAGGGGCGGCACTGAAGCTTTCTTT. It yields the protein CASSYSGRGGTEAFF.

As for this clonotype: A read error may explain this, as a much larger clone is one base away. The rearrangement links TRBV6-5 to TRBJ2-6; 7 bases match TRBD2. In germline, CDR1 is MNHEY, CDR2 SVGAGI. This CDR3 spans 16 amino acids. For the CDR3, the DNA is TGTGCCAGCACTTACCCTCGGGGGGCTGGGGCCAACGTCCTGACTTTC. Translation gives CASTYPRGAGANVLTF.

The chain employs TRBV2 and TRBJ1-2, with 7 bases that match TRBD1. CDR3 size: 15 residues. Germline V gives CDR1 SNHLY, CDR2 FYNNEI. V dropped 0 bases and J dropped 4; count of bases not matched to a gene: 5. Here the CDR3 reads CASSEAVTGTYGYTF. CDR3 bases: TGTGCCAGCAGTGAAGCCGTGACAGGGACCTATGGCTACACCTTC.

DNA for the CDR3: TGTGCCAGCAGCCCCTGGGAGACAGGATTTAACGAGCAGTACTTC. Translation gives CASSPWETGFNEQYF. The rearrangement joins TRBV9 to TRBJ2-7; D possibly corresponds to TRBD1 (6 bases). The germline CDR1 and CDR2 sequences are SGDLS and YYNGEE. The CDR3 runs 15 residues. The V gene lost 4 bases and the J gene lost 5 bases, with 19 bases spanning the gap.